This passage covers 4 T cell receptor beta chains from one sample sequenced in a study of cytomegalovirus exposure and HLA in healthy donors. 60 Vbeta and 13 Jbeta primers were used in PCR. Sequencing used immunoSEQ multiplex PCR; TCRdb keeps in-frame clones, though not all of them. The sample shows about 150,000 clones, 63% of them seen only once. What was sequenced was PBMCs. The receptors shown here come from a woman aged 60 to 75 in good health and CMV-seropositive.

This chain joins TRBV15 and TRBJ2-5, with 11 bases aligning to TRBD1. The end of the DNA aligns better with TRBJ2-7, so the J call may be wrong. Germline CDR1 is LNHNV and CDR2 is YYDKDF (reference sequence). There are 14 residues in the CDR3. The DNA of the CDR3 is TGTGCCACCAGCACCCGGGACAGGGGGTACGAGCAGTACTTC. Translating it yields CATSTRDRGYEQYF.

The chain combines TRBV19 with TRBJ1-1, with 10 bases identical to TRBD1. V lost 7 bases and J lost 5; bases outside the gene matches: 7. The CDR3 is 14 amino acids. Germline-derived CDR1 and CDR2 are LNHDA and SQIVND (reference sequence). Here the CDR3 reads CASKTGGEWTEAFF. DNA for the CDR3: TGTGCCAGTAAGACAGGGGGCGAGTGGACTGAAGCTTTCTTT.

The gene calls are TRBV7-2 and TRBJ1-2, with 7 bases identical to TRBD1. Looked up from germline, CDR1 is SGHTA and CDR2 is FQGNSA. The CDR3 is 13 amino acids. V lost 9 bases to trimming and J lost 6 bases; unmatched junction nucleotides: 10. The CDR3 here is CASEKGTADGYTF. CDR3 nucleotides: TGTGCCAGTGAAAAAGGGACAGCAGATGGCTACACCTTC. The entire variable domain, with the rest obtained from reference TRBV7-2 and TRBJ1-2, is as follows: GAGVSQSPSNKVTEKGKDVELRCDPISGHTALYWYRQSLGQGLEFLIYFQGNSAPDKSGLPSDRFSAERTGGSVSTLTIQRTQQEDSAVYLCASEKGTADGYTFGSGTRLTVV.

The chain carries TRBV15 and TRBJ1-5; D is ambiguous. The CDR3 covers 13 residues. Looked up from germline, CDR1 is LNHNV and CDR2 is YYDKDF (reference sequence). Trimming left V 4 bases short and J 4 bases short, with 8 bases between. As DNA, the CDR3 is TGTGCCACCAGCACCTCAGCGAATCAGCCCCAGCATTTT. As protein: CATSTSANQPQHF.